Below are 2 T cell receptor beta chains sequenced from a single sample in a study of T cell responses to AZD1222 COVID-19 vaccine. Assay: immunoSEQ multiplex PCR; the TCRdb copy retains only in-frame clones and omits some. The sample includes about 130,000 clones, about 90% of them seen just once. The material sequenced was peripheral blood, taken on day 0 of AZD1222 vaccination. These receptors were obtained from an adult in good health.

This rearrangement joins TRBV6-1 to TRBJ1-5, with TRBD1 identical over 8 bases. Trimming removed 1 base from V and 3 bases from J; junction bases left unmatched: 5. The CDR3 has 16 residues. Germline CDR1 reads MNHNS; CDR2 reads SASEGT. CDR3: CASSEGGTGLNQPQHF. The CDR3 DNA reads as TGTGCCAGCAGTGAAGGCGGGACAGGACTCAATCAGCCCCAGCATTTT.

The rearrangement links TRBV4-1 to TRBJ2-7; 10 nucleotides line up with TRBD2. The CDR3 has 13 amino acids. Germline lookup yields CDR1 MGHRA and CDR2 YSYEKL. After removal of 8 bases from V and 7 bases from J, the junction contained 8 bases not matched to a gene. This CDR3 is CASRGLASREQYF. DNA for the CDR3: TGCGCCAGCCGGGGACTAGCGTCGAGGGAGCAGTACTTC.